These 17 T cell receptor beta chains share one sample of origin, sequenced in a study of low-dose radiotherapy and immunotherapy resistance in tumors. cDNA synthesis used a TRAV/TRBV-specific primer set for both chains. The authors ran around 20 PCR cycles to amplify TCRs with a constant-region primer and V-primer adapter. One entry per CDR3 protein results from TCRdb running MiXCR on the reads. The sample holds tens of thousands of distinct CDR3 sequences; over 15% are singletons and the top ten take roughly 2.8%. The time point here: before trial treatment. Sample: PBMCs, taken before treatment. These TCRs come from a male donor with prostate cancer.

As to this clonotype: No DNA is shown, since the ends of the CDR3 on it are uncertain; the CDR3 is the one TCRdb lists. The chain is built from TRBV14 and TRBJ2-2. The germline CDR1 and CDR2 sequences are SGHDN and FVKESK. From its first to its last residue, the CDR3 has 15 amino acids. The CDR3 here is CASSQDGEHRGAVFF.

This clonotype was seen ten or more times. The V call is TRBV19, the J call TRBJ1-1, with D hard to call. Germline loops: CDR1 LNHDA, CDR2 SQIVND (reference sequence). The CDR3 totals 13 residues. The V end was cut by 6 bases, the J end by 1 base, with 9 bases between. CDR3 loop: CASSRHKNTEAFF. Written as DNA, the CDR3 is TGTGCCAGTAGCAGACACAAGAACACTGAAGCTTTCTTT. The full variable domain, with the rest looked up from reference TRBV19 and TRBJ1-1, is DGGITQSPKYLFRKEGQNVTLSCEQNLNHDAMYWYRQDPGQGLRLIYYSQIVNDFQKGDIAEGYSVSREKKESFPLTVTSAQKNPTAFYLCASSRHKNTEAFFGQGTRLTVV.

This clonotype came up many times. The chain joins TRBV20-1 to TRBJ2-2, with D possibly TRBD2 on 7 matching bases. The CDR3 runs 15 residues. Trimming removed 1 base from V and 5 bases from J, with 14 bases in between. CDR1 is DFQATT and CDR2 is SNEGSKA in the germline V gene (reference sequence). The CDR3: CSARVGGAGTGELFF. CDR3 bases: TGCAGTGCTAGAGTTGGGGGGGCGGGGACCGGGGAGCTGTTTTTT.

This clonotype was seen repeatedly, ten times or more. The chain uses TRBV14 and TRBJ2-5; 7 bases map to TRBD1. From germline, CDR1 is SGHDN and CDR2 FVKESK. J was trimmed by 4 bases and V by 3 bases; bases with no gene match: 8. The CDR3 spans 15 residues. The CDR3 DNA reads as TGTGCCAGCAGCCATCGGACAGGTAGTGGAGAGACCCAGTACTTC. Translated, it gives CASSHRTGSGETQYF.

The chain carries TRBV4-1 and TRBJ1-5, with D possibly TRBD1 on 5 matching bases. V lost 6 bases, J lost 4 bases, and 16 bases lay in between. CDR1 MGHRA and CDR2 YSYEKL come from the germline V gene. The CDR3 consists of 15 residues. CDR3 nucleotides: TGCGCCAGCAGTATTCAGGGTCTGGGAAATCAGCCCCAGCATTTT. Residues: CASSIQGLGNQPQHF.

At least ten counts were recorded for this clonotype. V is TRBV5-4 and J is TRBJ2-3, with TRBD1 as a possible D gene (6 bases). Germline CDR1 and CDR2: SGHNT and YYREEE (reference sequence). The CDR3 consists of 14 residues. Trimming left V 3 bases short and J 0 bases short, with 8 bases between. The CDR3 DNA is TGTGCCAGCAGCTCGGACAGAAGCACAGATACGCAGTATTTT. Encoded protein: CASSSDRSTDTQYF.

This clonotype has only a few counts. The genes are TRBV5-1 and TRBJ2-5; 9 bases match TRBD1. Germline-derived CDR1 and CDR2 are SGHRS and YFSETQ. After removal of 4 bases from V and 3 bases from J, the junction contained 4 bases not matched to a gene. The CDR3 is made up of 14 amino acids. CDR3 sequence reads: CASSLQGAEETQYF. The CDR3 nucleotides are TGCGCCAGCAGCCTACAGGGGGCCGAAGAGACCCAGTACTTC.

This clonotype was seen many times. The V call is TRBV7-2, the J call TRBJ2-1; 11 bases are shared with TRBD2. The CDR3 covers 15 residues. CDR1 and CDR2 from the germline V gene are SGHTA and FQGNSA. V lost 5 bases, J lost 7 bases, and 7 bases stayed unmatched. CDR3 in amino acids: CASSATSGGRNEQFF. DNA for the CDR3: TGTGCCAGCAGCGCAACTAGCGGGGGCCGAAATGAGCAGTTCTTC.

This clonotype has at least ten counts. The rearrangement links TRBV5-1 to TRBJ2-1, with 11 bases lining up with TRBD2. Looked up from germline, CDR1 is SGHRS and CDR2 is YFSETQ. The V and J ends lost 5 bases and 1 base, in that order; junction bases with no gene match: 5. The CDR3 totals 16 residues. The CDR3 protein is CASRPTSGGSYNEQFF. The CDR3 region has the DNA TGCGCCAGCAGACCAACTAGCGGGGGTTCCTACAATGAGCAGTTCTTC.

CDR3 sequence reads: CASSPGQGAGGELFF. CDR3 coding DNA: TGTGCCAGCAGTCCGGGACAGGGGGCAGGGGGGGAGCTGTTTTTT. The V gene is TRBV6-2 or TRBV6-3, the J gene TRBJ2-2; TRBD1 matches 12 bases. Looked up from germline, CDR1 is MNHEY and CDR2 is SVGEGT. With V trimmed by 5 bases and J by 8 bases, 6 bases remained unmatched. This CDR3 comprises 15 residues.

This clonotype was counted at least ten times. This sequence joins TRBV6-8 and TRBJ2-1; 7 nucleotides match TRBD1. V was pared by 2 bases and J by 4 bases, with 5 bases of the junction left unmatched. The length of the CDR3 is 15 residues. Germline CDR1 MNHGY, CDR2 SAAAGT. CDR3 DNA: TGTGCCAGCAGTTACGGATCGGGACAGTACAATGAGCAGTTCTTC. Translated: CASSYGSGQYNEQFF.

The chain carries TRBV20-1 and TRBJ2-3, with 9 nucleotides matching TRBD2. Germline V gene sequence: CDR1 DFQATT, CDR2 SNEGSKA (reference sequence). V was pared by 3 bases and J by 0 bases, with 7 bases of the junction left unmatched. The CDR3 has 16 residues. CDR3 amino acids: CSARLAGTRSTDTQYF. CDR3 bases: TGCAGTGCTAGGCTAGCGGGGACCAGAAGCACAGATACGCAGTATTTT.

The table lists this clonotype with a few counts. The rearrangement joins TRBV6-2 or TRBV6-3 to TRBJ2-5; D may be TRBD1 (6 bases). There are 14 residues in the CDR3. Germline V gene sequence: CDR1 MNHEY, CDR2 SVGEGT. V was shortened by 2 bases and J by 4 bases, with 11 bases between the two germline ends. This chain's CDR3 is CASSYGWGRETQYF. The CDR3 nucleotides are TGTGCCAGCAGTTACGGGTGGGGGCGAGAGACCCAGTACTTC.

Concerning this clonotype: The likely explanation is a read error, given a far larger clone one base away. V and J are TRBV6-1 and TRBJ1-6; 8 bases agree with TRBD1. This CDR3 has 14 residues. The germline gives CDR1 MNHNS, CDR2 SASEGT. With V trimmed by 6 bases and J by 7 bases, 5 bases remained unmatched. The CDR3 DNA reads as TGTGCCAGCAGCTGGACAGGGTTCAATTCACCCCTCCACTTT. This encodes CASSWTGFNSPLHF.

This clonotype was counted many times. V gene TRBV3-1 combines with J gene TRBJ2-4; D call uncertain. From germline, CDR1 is LGHDT and CDR2 YNNKEL (reference sequence). V lost 2 bases and J 3 bases, leaving 17 bases between the germline ends. The CDR3 runs 17 residues. The CDR3 nucleotides read TGTGCCAGCAGCCAAACGGTAGGCGGACCCGACAAAAACATTCAGTACTTC. It is translated as CASSQTVGGPDKNIQYF.

This rearrangement joins TRBV7-9 to TRBJ1-6; 8 nucleotides match TRBD1. This CDR3 is built from 17 residues. From germline, CDR1 is SEHNR and CDR2 FQNEAQ (reference sequence). V dropped 5 bases and J dropped 1; count of bases not matched to a gene: 7. CDR3 nucleotides: TGTGCCAGCAGCCCCGGACAGGGACGGTCCTATAATTCACCCCTCCACTTT. The encoded protein is CASSPGQGRSYNSPLHF.

At least ten counts were recorded for this clonotype. This rearrangement joins TRBV6-2 or TRBV6-3 to TRBJ2-5; 9 bases agree with TRBD1. V shed 5 bases and J 1 base; nucleotides not matched to a gene: 5. The CDR3 is made up of 15 amino acids. Germline V CDR1 and CDR2: MNHEY, SVGEGT. This CDR3 is CASSPGDRVQETQYF. The CDR3 region has the DNA TGTGCCAGCAGTCCGGGGGACAGGGTCCAAGAGACCCAGTACTTC.